The 31 T cell receptor beta chains below all came from one sample that was sequenced in a study of CD8+ T cells in alopecia areata. TCR sequencing used cDNA made by reverse transcription of extracted RNA. Profiling relied on immunoSEQ multiplex PCR, and the TCRdb table lists in-frame clones only, not all of them. The sample shows 200,000 to 250,000 clones, 66% of them seen only once. As for treatment: oral pan-JAK inhibitor, 5-10 mg twice daily. The sample in question was CD4+ T cells sorted from blood, obtained at week 44, from a patient treated with tofacitinib. The receptors originated from a human donor with alopecia areata.

The sample holds one count of this clone. The chain uses TRBV6-5 and TRBJ2-1; tentatively, D is TRBD1 (5 bases). V lost 3 bases to trimming and J lost 2 bases, with 11 bases between them. CDR1 is MNHEY and CDR2 is SVGAGI in the germline V gene. This CDR3 is built from 15 residues. The CDR3 loop reads CASSYKGVPYNEQFF. CDR3 nucleotide sequence: TGTGCCAGCAGTTATAAAGGGGTCCCCTACAATGAGCAGTTCTTC.

The chain combines TRBV7-3 with TRBJ2-1; 7 positions agree with TRBD2. There are 17 residues in the CDR3. After removal of 5 bases from V and 0 bases from J, the junction contained 10 bases not matched to a gene. Germline CDR1 reads SGHTA; CDR2 reads FQGTGA. The chain's CDR3 is CASSHPSGGSSYNEQFF. Here the CDR3 DNA reads TGTGCCAGCAGCCACCCGTCAGGCGGGAGCTCCTACAATGAGCAGTTCTTC. Looking up the rest from reference TRBV7-3 and TRBJ2-1 gives the full variable domain: GAGVSQTPSNKVTEKGKYVELRCDPISGHTALYWYRQSLGQGPEFLIYFQGTGAADDSGLPNDRFFAVRPEGSVSTLKIQRTERGDSAVYLCASSHPSGGSSYNEQFFGPGTRLTVL.

This clone was seen only once. The rearrangement joins TRBV4-3 to TRBJ2-4, with D possibly TRBD1 on 6 matching bases. Per the germline V gene, CDR1 is LGHNA and CDR2 is YSLEER. CDR3 length equals 16 residues. Trimming cost V 0 bases and J 5 bases, with 14 bases left between them. The CDR3 is CASSQDGRGVQNIQYF. CDR3 coding DNA: TGCGCCAGCAGCCAAGATGGCAGGGGTGTTCAAAACATTCAGTACTTC.

The chain is built from TRBV10-3 and TRBJ2-3, with 9 bases aligning to TRBD2. The CDR3 loop spans 16 amino acids. V was clipped by 0 bases and J by 4 bases; unmatched bases: 5. Germline assignment: CDR1 ENHRY and CDR2 SYGVKD. For the CDR3, the DNA is TGTGCCATCAGTGAGTCAACAGCGGGGGGACCAGATACGCAGTATTTT. As protein: CAISESTAGGPDTQYF.

The V call is TRBV7-2, the J call TRBJ2-7; 8 bases line up with TRBD1. This CDR3 spans 14 amino acids. Trimming removed 6 bases from V and 3 bases from J; junction bases left unmatched: 7. Per germline, CDR1 SGHTA and CDR2 FQGNSA. The CDR3 sequence: CASSTGQVNYEQYF. The CDR3 DNA reads TGTGCCAGCAGTACGGGACAGGTTAACTACGAGCAGTACTTC.

The rearrangement uses TRBV4-1 and TRBJ2-3; D is perhaps TRBD1 or TRBD2 (5 bases each). CDR3 length: 13 amino acids. The V end lost 5 bases, the J end lost 2 bases, and 8 bases lay between the germline ends. The germline CDR1 and CDR2 sequences are MGHRA and YSYEKL. CDR3 in DNA: TGCGCCAGCAGCAAAGGGACCACAGATACGCAGTATTTT. Translation: CASSKGTTDTQYF.

This clone was detected only once. The genes are TRBV7-2 and TRBJ1-2; unclear D gene. CDR1 SGHTA and CDR2 FQGNSA come from the germline V gene. The CDR3 is 14 amino acids. Trimming left V 5 bases short and J 3 bases short, with 13 bases between. The CDR3 DNA reads TGTGCCAGCAGCCTCTCCCCAGTAGACTATGGCTACACCTTC. Amino acids: CASSLSPVDYGYTF. Together with reference TRBV7-2 and TRBJ1-2, the CDR3 gives the full variable domain: GAGVSQSPSNKVTEKGKDVELRCDPISGHTALYWYRQSLGQGLEFLIYFQGNSAPDKSGLPSDRFSAERTGGSVSTLTIQRTQQEDSAVYLCASSLSPVDYGYTFGSGTRLTVV.

This rearrangement joins TRBV30 to TRBJ1-2, with no clear D. The germline V and J ends were trimmed by 0 bases and 6 bases, with 14 bases remaining between them. CDR3 length: 14 amino acids. The germline V gene has CDR1 GTSNPN and CDR2 SVGIG (reference sequence). CDR3 sequence (DNA): TGTGCCTGGAGTGTTGGCCCCCATGGCGATGGCTACACCTTC. This codes for CAWSVGPHGDGYTF.

J is TRBJ2-5 and V is TRBV30; possibly TRBD1 or TRBD2 for D (5 bases each). The J call may be in error: the DNA end matches TRBJ2-7 better. The CDR3 consists of 14 residues. The germline V gene encodes CDR1 GTSNPN and CDR2 SVGIG (reference sequence). The chain's CDR3 is CAWSSGPREYEQYF. CDR3 sequence (DNA): TGTGCCTGGAGCTCGGGACCGCGCGAGTACGAGCAGTACTTC.

The rearrangement links TRBV10-2 to TRBJ1-5; no clear D. Germline V gene sequence: CDR1 WSHSY, CDR2 SAAADI. The ends were cut back, 8 bases at V and 5 bases at J, with 16 bases in the middle. The CDR3 contains 14 residues. CDR3 sequence: CASARSGGDQPQHF. The CDR3 DNA follows: TGCGCCAGCGCCCGGAGCGGAGGAGATCAGCCCCAGCATTTT.

This rearrangement joins TRBV7-9 to TRBJ2-7, with D possibly being TRBD1 or TRBD2 (5 bases each). CDR1 is SEHNR, CDR2 FQNEAQ, per germline (reference sequence). V was trimmed by 0 bases and J by 7 bases, leaving 7 bases between them. CDR3 length equals 12 residues. The CDR3 region has the DNA TGTGCCAGCAGCTTAGCTGGGGGTGAGCAGTACTTC. The encoded protein is CASSLAGGEQYF.

The V gene is TRBV5-1, the J gene TRBJ1-1, with unresolved D. The CDR3 length is 14 residues. The germline V gene has CDR1 SGHRS and CDR2 YFSETQ. Trimming removed 1 base at V and 1 base at J, with 8 bases between. This CDR3 reads CASSLQATNTEAFF. The DNA of the CDR3 is TGCGCCAGCAGCTTGCAGGCGACGAACACTGAAGCTTTCTTT. The full variable domain, rest sourced from reference TRBV5-1 and TRBJ1-1, is KAGVTQTPRYLIKTRGQQVTLSCSPISGHRSVSWYQQTPGQGLQFLFEYFSETQRNKGNFPGRFSGRQFSNSRSEMNVSTLELGDSALYLCASSLQATNTEAFFGQGTRLTVV.

This chain uses TRBV11-3 with TRBJ2-4; no clear D gene. The length of the CDR3 is 13 residues. Trimming took 6 bases from V and 8 from J, leaving 14 bases between them. Germline lookup yields CDR1 SGHNT and CDR2 YENEEA. In DNA, the CDR3 is TGTGCCAGCAGGCCGCCCGACCGGGACATTCAGTACTTC. Translating gives CASRPPDRDIQYF.

The rearrangement uses TRBV29-1 and TRBJ1-1, with a possible D match to TRBD1 (5 bases). V was shortened by 6 bases and J by 4 bases, with 12 bases between the two germline ends. Germline CDR1 and CDR2: SQVTM and ANQGSEA. The CDR3 runs 12 residues. CDR3 protein: CSVKGPSTEAFF. The CDR3 nucleotides are TGCAGCGTCAAGGGGCCTTCCACTGAAGCTTTCTTT. Supplemented by reference TRBV29-1 and TRBJ1-1, the full variable domain reads SAVISQKPSRDICQRGTSLTIQCQVDSQVTMMFWYRQQPGQSLTLIATANQGSEATYESGFVIDKFPISRPNLTFSTLTVSNMSPEDSSIYLCSVKGPSTEAFFGQGTRLTVV.

The V gene is TRBV29-1, the J gene TRBJ1-1; D unresolved. The CDR3 runs to 12 residues. Germline V lookup: CDR1 SQVTM, CDR2 ANQGSEA. Trimming took 6 bases from V and 1 from J, leaving 9 bases between them. The chain's CDR3 is CSVVQANTEAFF. The DNA of the CDR3 is TGCAGCGTAGTTCAAGCGAACACTGAAGCTTTCTTT.

The gene calls are TRBV2 and TRBJ1-1; D not certain. Trimming took 7 bases from V and 4 from J, leaving 13 bases between them. The CDR3 has 13 amino acids. Germline loops: CDR1 SNHLY, CDR2 FYNNEI. CDR3 coding DNA: TGTGCCAGCAAAGACCGGGTTCCCACTGAAGCTTTCTTT. Translating it yields CASKDRVPTEAFF.

The chain combines TRBV15 with TRBJ2-5; TRBD2 matches 10 bases. V was pared by 5 bases and J by 5 bases, with 8 bases of the junction left unmatched. Germline CDR1 and CDR2: LNHNV and YYDKDF (reference sequence). This CDR3 is 15 amino acids long. The CDR3 is CATSVQAGGPETQYF. CDR3 nucleotides: TGTGCCACCAGCGTCCAAGCGGGGGGGCCCGAGACCCAGTACTTC.

V gene TRBV11-2 combines with J gene TRBJ1-1; D ambiguous. CDR3 length: 15 residues. CDR1 SGHAT and CDR2 FQNNGV come from the germline V gene. V was cut by 1 base and J by 0 bases, with 9 bases left in between. The CDR3 DNA reads TGTGCCAGCAGCTTAGGGTCGCGGGTGAACACTGAAGCTTTCTTT. Translating it yields CASSLGSRVNTEAFF.

The chain carries TRBV30 and TRBJ2-7; 7 bases fit TRBD2. Per germline, CDR1 GTSNPN and CDR2 SVGIG (reference sequence). The CDR3 contains 15 residues. Losses at the gene ends were 0 bases for V and 6 bases for J; bases not matched to a gene: 11. Written as DNA, the CDR3 is TGTGCCTGGAGTGTAGGGGACTACGCGACATCCGAGCAGTACTTC. Translated, it gives CAWSVGDYATSEQYF.

This clone came up many times. The chain couples TRBV4-1 to TRBJ1-4; the D gene is possibly TRBD1 (5 bases). CDR1 and CDR2 from the germline V gene are MGHRA and YSYEKL. Between the trimmed V and J ends, which lost 6 bases and 7 bases, there was a span of 15 bases. The CDR3 loop spans 14 amino acids. This chain's CDR3 is CASSRGGVFEKLFF. CDR3 nucleotide sequence: TGCGCCAGCAGTCGCGGGGGTGTTTTTGAAAAACTGTTTTTT.

As regards this clone: This sample also contains other DNA sequences that code for the same CDR3. V and J are TRBV5-1 and TRBJ2-1, with D unresolved. CDR3 length equals 15 residues. V was pared by 0 bases and J by 0 bases, with 7 bases between. Germline V CDR1 and CDR2: SGHRS, YFSETQ. The CDR3 loop reads CASSLGGSSYNEQFF. The CDR3 nucleotides read TGCGCCAGCAGCTTGGGGGGAAGCTCCTACAATGAGCAGTTCTTC.

J is TRBJ2-3 and V is TRBV29-1, with no clear D. V was pared by 4 bases and J by 4 bases, with 9 bases between. The CDR3 totals 12 residues. The V gene's germline CDR1 is SQVTM and CDR2 ANQGSEA. Here the CDR3 DNA reads TGCAGCGTTGTTCTCGGGCCAGATACGCAGTATTTT. The encoded protein is CSVVLGPDTQYF.

The chain employs TRBV30 and TRBJ2-1, with D unresolved. Germline V CDR1 and CDR2: GTSNPN, SVGIG (reference sequence). The CDR3 runs to 12 residues. V was trimmed by 1 base and J by 10 bases, leaving 11 bases between them. CDR3 nucleotides: TGTGCCTGGAGTGAAATATCTAACGAGCAGTTCTTC. Protein product: CAWSEISNEQFF.

The CDR3 DNA follows: TGTGCCAGCAGAGGCAGGATCACTGAAGCTTTCTTT. Translated: CASRGRITEAFF. V gene TRBV25-1 combines with J gene TRBJ1-1; D is unresolved. This CDR3 is built from 12 residues. The V and J ends lost 6 bases and 4 bases respectively, with 9 bases between them. Germline CDR1 and CDR2: MGHDK and SYGVNS.

This clone was found once. The chain couples TRBV7-8 to TRBJ1-1; 10 nucleotides match TRBD1. V lost 0 bases and J lost 4; bases outside the gene matches: 2. The CDR3 covers 15 residues. Germline loops: CDR1 SGHVS, CDR2 FQNEAQ. In DNA, the CDR3 is TGTGCCAGCAGCTTAGCGTGGACAGGGGGCACTGAAGCTTTCTTT. Its protein product is CASSLAWTGGTEAFF. The full variable domain, completed using reference TRBV7-8 and TRBJ1-1, is GAGVSQSPRYKVAKRGQDVALRCDPISGHVSLFWYQQALGQGPEFLTYFQNEAQLDKSGLPSDRFFAERPEGSVSTLKIQRTQQEDSAVYLCASSLAWTGGTEAFFGQGTRLTVV.

A single count supports this clone. CDR3 in amino acids: CAWSAGRGEEQYF. CDR3 in DNA: TGTGCCTGGAGTGCTGGCAGGGGCGAAGAGCAGTACTTC. The gene calls are TRBV30 and TRBJ2-7, with D maybe TRBD1 (6 bases). CDR3 length: 13 residues. Germline CDR1 GTSNPN, CDR2 SVGIG (reference sequence). The V gene lost 1 base and the J gene lost 7 bases, with 14 bases spanning the gap.

This chain uses TRBV2 with TRBJ2-3, with 8 bases aligning to TRBD1. The V segment lost 5 bases and the J segment 8 bases; nucleotides outside the gene matches: 15. CDR3 length: 16 residues. CDR1 and CDR2 (germline): SNHLY, FYNNEI. CDR3 in DNA: TGTGCCAGCAGTAGTGGTGCAGGGGGCAAATTAGGTACGCAGTATTTT. This translates into CASSSGAGGKLGTQYF.

CDR3 DNA: TGTGCCAGCACCGCCGGGGCTGGGTTGGGCTATGGCTACACCTTC. It specifies CASTAGAGLGYGYTF. The chain combines TRBV6-5 with TRBJ1-2, with D tentatively TRBD1 (5 bases). The CDR3 has 15 residues. The V gene lost 7 bases and the J gene lost 4 bases, with 19 bases spanning the gap. Germline V CDR1 and CDR2: MNHEY, SVGAGI.

This chain links TRBV25-1 with TRBJ2-7; D is unclear. Germline-derived CDR1 and CDR2 are MGHDK and SYGVNS. CDR3 size: 15 residues. Trimming took 2 bases from V and 9 from J, leaving 20 bases between them. The CDR3 here is CASSEPSGGLMAQYF. The CDR3 DNA sequence: TGTGCCAGCAGTGAACCGTCGGGCGGCCTGATGGCGCAGTACTTC.

The chain is built from TRBV4-3 and TRBJ1-2; D might be TRBD1 (5 bases). The CDR3 is made up of 14 amino acids. The V and J ends lost 0 bases and 2 bases respectively, with 7 bases between them. Per the germline V gene, CDR1 is LGHNA and CDR2 is YSLEER. The CDR3 DNA reads TGCGCCAGCAGCCAAGACAGGGAGAACTATGGCTACACCTTC. Residues: CASSQDRENYGYTF.

J is TRBJ1-2 and V is TRBV5-1; 10 bases agree with TRBD1. The CDR3 runs to 14 residues. The trim removed 0 bases at V and 4 bases at J, leaving 0 bases unmatched. CDR1 SGHRS and CDR2 YFSETQ come from the germline V gene. As DNA, the CDR3 is TGCGCCAGCAGCTTGGGGGACAGGGGCTATGGCTACACCTTC. It translates to CASSLGDRGYGYTF.